The 24 T cell receptor beta chains given below trace back to one sample, sequenced in a study of blood T cell repertoires in COVID-19. The protocol was immunoSEQ multiplex PCR, while the TCRdb copy is restricted to in-frame clones and leaves out a portion. The table lists about 95,000 clones, about 87% of them singletons. Source material: peripheral blood. The origin of the receptors is a human donor in a cohort sampled during active COVID-19.

This clone was observed a few times. The genes are TRBV27 and TRBJ1-5; 7 nucleotides align to TRBD1. V was clipped by 3 bases and J by 6 bases; unmatched bases: 5. The CDR3 consists of 14 residues. Per the germline V gene, CDR1 is MNHEY and CDR2 is SMNVEV (reference sequence). Here the CDR3 DNA reads TGTGCCAGCAGTTTTCACAGGGGTGCTCAGCCCCAGCATTTT. Amino acids: CASSFHRGAQPQHF.

In this sample, this clone turned up once. J is TRBJ1-2 and V is TRBV5-8; 7 positions match TRBD1. Germline V gene sequence: CDR1 SGHTS, CDR2 YDEGEE. Trimming took 5 bases from V and 3 from J; bases not matched to a gene: 4. The CDR3 is 13 amino acids. CDR3 loop: CASRPGQYYGYTF. In DNA, the CDR3 is TGTGCCAGCAGGCCGGGACAGTACTATGGCTACACCTTC.

The chain combines TRBV7-2 with TRBJ2-7; 8 bases map to TRBD2. This CDR3 spans 16 amino acids. V lost 2 bases and J lost 3; bases outside the gene matches: 9. CDR1 is SGHTA and CDR2 is FQGNSA in the germline V gene. The CDR3, as DNA: TGTGCCAGCAGCTTAAGCGCCGCGGGGGGTTTCTACGAGCAGTACTTC. It translates to CASSLSAAGGFYEQYF. Combining the CDR3 with reference TRBV7-2 and TRBJ2-7 gives the whole variable domain GAGVSQSPSNKVTEKGKDVELRCDPISGHTALYWYRQSLGQGLEFLIYFQGNSAPDKSGLPSDRFSAERTGGSVSTLTIQRTQQEDSAVYLCASSLSAAGGFYEQYFGPGTRLTVT.

In its sample, this clone was seen once. V gene TRBV7-2 combines with J gene TRBJ1-1, with 9 bases lining up with TRBD1. The CDR3 runs to 13 residues. V was clipped by 4 bases and J by 6 bases; unmatched bases: 3. In germline, CDR1 is SGHTA, CDR2 FQGNSA. In DNA, the CDR3 is TGTGCCAGCAGCTCATACAGGGGGCCTGAAGCTTTCTTT. Translating gives CASSSYRGPEAFF.

The V call is TRBV30, the J call TRBJ2-5, with 13 bases matching TRBD2. V dropped 3 bases and J dropped 4; count of bases not matched to a gene: 8. The V gene's germline CDR1 is GTSNPN and CDR2 SVGIG (reference sequence). This CDR3 region has 16 residues. The CDR3 sequence: CAWSPRTSGGGETQYF. As DNA, the CDR3 is TGTGCCTGGAGCCCCCGGACTAGCGGGGGAGGAGAGACCCAGTACTTC.

The J gene is TRBJ1-1, the V gene TRBV9, with a tentative D call TRBD1 (6 bases). CDR3 length: 19 residues. V lost 4 bases to trimming and J lost 4 bases, with 29 bases between them. Germline CDR1 is SGDLS and CDR2 is YYNGEE. The DNA for the CDR3 is TGTGCCAGCAGCCCTCAAGGGGGATTGGGGGCGGGGGGCAGCACTGAAGCTTTCTTT. It yields the protein CASSPQGGLGAGGSTEAFF.

The chain carries TRBV5-1 and TRBJ2-7; 10 bases are a match to TRBD2. Germline lookup yields CDR1 SGHRS and CDR2 YFSETQ. With V trimmed by 0 bases and J by 1 base, 7 bases remained unmatched. This CDR3 has 17 residues. Written as DNA, the CDR3 is TGCGCCAGCAGCTTGGGCTTGACAGCGGGGGGGTCCTACGAGCAGTACTTC. Translating gives CASSLGLTAGGSYEQYF.

The chain recombines TRBV12-3 or TRBV12-4 with TRBJ1-1, with D perhaps TRBD1 (6 bases). The V gene lost 2 bases and the J gene lost 11 bases, with 15 bases spanning the gap. The CDR3 is made up of 13 amino acids. The CDR3, as DNA: TGTGCCAGCAGTTTACGCCCGCCAGGGGACGCTTTCTTT. This translates into CASSLRPPGDAFF.

J is TRBJ1-5 and V is TRBV6-5; D is uncertain. The CDR3 loop spans 13 amino acids. CDR1 is MNHEY, CDR2 SVGAGI, per germline. Trimming left V 2 bases short and J 5 bases short, with 7 bases between. The CDR3 nucleotides are TGTGCCAGCAGTTACCGGGGAGATCAGCCCCAGCATTTT. It codes for CASSYRGDQPQHF.

The rearrangement joins TRBV18 to TRBJ1-5; 7 nucleotides match TRBD1. V lost 3 bases and J lost 11; bases outside the gene matches: 10. Germline V gene sequence: CDR1 KGHSH, CDR2 LQKENI. This CDR3 has 14 amino acids. The CDR3 spells CASSPDKGATTQHF. The CDR3 nucleotides are TGTGCCAGCTCACCGGACAAGGGGGCCACAACCCAGCATTTT.

V usage is TRBV11-2 and J usage is TRBJ2-2, with TRBD2 identical over 7 bases. The V segment lost 0 bases and the J segment 5 bases; nucleotides outside the gene matches: 3. CDR3 length: 15 amino acids. From germline, CDR1 is SGHAT and CDR2 FQNNGV. The CDR3 reads CASSLEGGKTGELFF. The CDR3 bases are TGTGCCAGCAGCTTAGAGGGGGGGAAAACCGGGGAGCTGTTTTTT.

This chain joins TRBV21-1 and TRBJ2-2; the D call of TRBD1 is as the table states it, not checked on the DNA. TRBV21-1 is tagged as a pseudogene. There are 14 residues in the CDR3. CDR3 region: CASSWQGYTGELFF. The CDR3 coding sequence is TGTGCCAGCAGCTGGCAGGGGTACACCGGGGAGCTGTTTTTT.

The chain has TRBV18 and TRBJ2-2, with a possible D match to TRBD1 (5 bases). CDR3 length equals 15 residues. V dropped 5 bases and J dropped 5 bases, with 15 bases sitting between them. Germline V gives CDR1 KGHSH, CDR2 LQKENI. The DNA of the CDR3 is TGTGCCAGCTCAACCTTGGACAACCCGACCGGGGAGCTGTTTTTT. Its translation is CASSTLDNPTGELFF.

The V call is TRBV12-5, the J call TRBJ2-7, with 9 nucleotides matching TRBD1. The CDR3 has 13 amino acids. The germline V gene has CDR1 LGHNT and CDR2 FRNRAP. V was pared by 5 bases and J by 4 bases, with 3 bases of the junction left unmatched. The CDR3 coding sequence is TGTGCTAGTGGTCCAGGACAGGGGTACGAGCAGTACTTC. This encodes CASGPGQGYEQYF.

The rearrangement uses TRBV27 and TRBJ2-3; D may be TRBD1 (5 bases). Germline assignment: CDR1 MNHEY and CDR2 SMNVEV (reference sequence). Deletions cut 6 bases from V and 3 bases from J, with 13 bases between. The CDR3 has 14 residues. This CDR3 reads CASSLKAGTDTQYF. The CDR3 DNA reads TGTGCCAGCAGCTTAAAGGCAGGGACAGATACGCAGTATTTT.

V gene TRBV18 combines with J gene TRBJ2-2, with no clear D. V was pared by 3 bases and J by 1 base, with 6 bases between. From germline, CDR1 is KGHSH and CDR2 LQKENI. This CDR3 spans 14 amino acids. CDR3 sequence reads: CASSPFGNTGELFF. DNA of the CDR3: TGTGCCAGCTCACCTTTCGGGAACACCGGGGAGCTGTTTTTT.

The chain carries TRBV19 and TRBJ1-5; D remains ambiguous. Germline values: CDR1 LNHDA, CDR2 SQIVND (reference sequence). The CDR3 covers 16 residues. Trimming left V 1 base short and J 6 bases short, with 16 bases between. The CDR3 DNA reads as TGTGCCAGTAGTATAGTAGGGCCAGCGGCTGCTCAGCCCCAGCATTTT. It yields the protein CASSIVGPAAAQPQHF.

The CDR3 region has the DNA TGTGCCAGTAGTAGGGTACAGGGGGAAGGGGTATATTACACTGAAGCTTTCTTT. Amino acid sequence: CASSRVQGEGVYYTEAFF. The rearrangement links TRBV19 to TRBJ1-1; 8 nucleotides align to TRBD1. The CDR3 has 18 amino acids. With V trimmed by 4 bases and J by 3 bases, 16 bases remained unmatched. In germline, CDR1 is LNHDA, CDR2 SQIVND (reference sequence).

The genes are TRBV18 and TRBJ2-7; 9 bases line up with TRBD2. The CDR3 is 15 amino acids. V lost 4 bases and J lost 6; bases outside the gene matches: 10. From germline, CDR1 is KGHSH and CDR2 LQKENI. CDR3 region: CASSLASGDFSEQYF. The CDR3 DNA reads TGTGCCAGCTCACTAGCTAGCGGGGATTTCTCCGAGCAGTACTTC.

V usage is TRBV2 and J usage is TRBJ1-5, with D perhaps TRBD1 (5 bases). Trimming left V 4 bases short and J 7 bases short, with 14 bases between. CDR1 and CDR2 from the germline V gene are SNHLY and FYNNEI. The CDR3 sequence is 14 residues long. In DNA form, the CDR3 reads TGTGCCAGCAGTGTTCAGGGCAGGATCCAGCCCCAGCATTTT. It encodes CASSVQGRIQPQHF.

The CDR3 sequence: CASSQEGRGRGSDYEQYF. CDR3 DNA sequence: TGCGCCAGCAGCCAGGAGGGCCGGGGCAGGGGGAGTGACTACGAGCAGTACTTC. This sequence joins TRBV4-3 and TRBJ2-7; maybe TRBD1 (7 bases). Per the germline V gene, CDR1 is LGHNA and CDR2 is YSLEER. The CDR3 spans 18 residues. Deletions cut 3 bases from V and 3 bases from J, with 24 bases between.

For the CDR3, the DNA is TGTGCCAGCAGTCGACAGGGCAATGAGCAGTTCTTC. Protein sequence: CASSRQGNEQFF. V and J are TRBV6-2 or TRBV6-3 and TRBJ2-1, with 7 bases matching TRBD1. Germline V gene lookup returns CDR1 MNHEY and CDR2 SVGEGT. This CDR3 is 12 amino acids long. V was pared by 5 bases and J by 6 bases, with 1 base of the junction left unmatched.

In its sample, this clone was seen a few times. The chain uses TRBV6-4 and TRBJ2-2; 8 bases are a match to TRBD2. CDR1 is MRHNA and CDR2 is SNTAGT in the germline V gene. Trimming took 0 bases from V and 4 from J; bases not matched to a gene: 1. This CDR3 comprises 15 residues. CDR3 in DNA: TGTGCCAGCAGTGACTCCGGGACTAGCACCGGGGAGCTGTTTTTT. Its translation is CASSDSGTSTGELFF.

This clone is a singleton in its sample. V usage is TRBV6-5 and J usage is TRBJ1-1; 9 bases map to TRBD1. With V trimmed by 5 bases and J by 4 bases, 5 bases remained unmatched. The CDR3 totals 14 residues. Germline V CDR1 and CDR2: MNHEY, SVGAGI. The CDR3 spells CASSLQDRGTEAFF. CDR3 sequence (DNA): TGTGCCAGCAGTCTCCAGGACAGGGGCACTGAAGCTTTCTTT.